These 25 T cell receptor beta chains came from one sample sequenced in a study of blood T cell repertoires in COVID-19. Clones were read by immunoSEQ multiplex PCR, and TCRdb kept only the in-frame ones, dropping some. The repertoire holds roughly 64,000 clones, with over 75% as singletons. Sequencing was performed on peripheral blood. The source of these receptors is a man in his fifties or sixties with active COVID-19.

This sequence joins TRBV5-1 and TRBJ2-7, with D perhaps TRBD2 (6 bases). In germline, CDR1 is SGHRS, CDR2 YFSETQ. The CDR3 covers 15 residues. Trimming took 0 bases from V and 2 from J, leaving 12 bases between them. CDR3: CASSLVAGPTYEQYF. CDR3 nucleotide sequence: TGCGCCAGCAGCTTGGTGGCGGGACCTACCTACGAGCAGTACTTC.

The chain recombines TRBV3-1 (or the pseudogene TRBV3-2) with TRBJ2-3; 8 positions match TRBD2. This CDR3 spans 14 amino acids. The V and J ends lost 8 bases and 5 bases, in that order; junction bases with no gene match: 9. Germline V CDR1 and CDR2: LGHDT, YNNKEL (reference sequence). CDR3 sequence (DNA): TGTGCCAGCGGGATCGGGGGGGCCGGAGATACGCAGTATTTT. Translation: CASGIGGAGDTQYF.

This clone was observed once. The rearrangement links TRBV7-3 to TRBJ1-1; 11 bases match TRBD1. Germline V gene data show CDR1 as SGHTA and CDR2 as FQGTGA. J lost 4 bases, V lost 5 bases, and 6 bases had no gene match. There are 15 residues in the CDR3. CDR3 coding DNA: TGTGCCAGCAGCCGGACAGGGGGCCCCTCCACTGAAGCTTTCTTT. Translation: CASSRTGGPSTEAFF. Combining the CDR3 with reference TRBV7-3 and TRBJ1-1 gives the whole variable domain GAGVSQTPSNKVTEKGKYVELRCDPISGHTALYWYRQSLGQGPEFLIYFQGTGAADDSGLPNDRFFAVRPEGSVSTLKIQRTERGDSAVYLCASSRTGGPSTEAFFGQGTRLTVV.

The chain has TRBV7-2 and TRBJ2-7; 10 nucleotides align to TRBD2. Losses at the gene ends were 6 bases for V and 0 bases for J; bases not matched to a gene: 2. The CDR3 runs 14 residues. Per the germline V gene, CDR1 is SGHTA and CDR2 is FQGNSA. CDR3 in amino acids: CASRTSGISYEQYF. Here the CDR3 DNA reads TGTGCCAGCAGAACTAGCGGGATCTCCTACGAGCAGTACTTC.

The chain is built from TRBV11-1 and TRBJ2-7, with D maybe TRBD1 (6 bases). V shed 5 bases and J shed 4 bases, with 15 bases lying between them. Germline values: CDR1 SGHAT, CDR2 FQDESV (reference sequence). This CDR3 has 14 residues. CDR3 nucleotides: TGTGCCAGCAGCAGACAACGGCAGGGGTACGAGCAGTACTTC. It encodes CASSRQRQGYEQYF.

The rearrangement links TRBV29-1 to TRBJ1-5, with 9 bases aligning to TRBD1. J was trimmed by 5 bases and V by 6 bases; bases with no gene match: 5. Germline CDR1 reads SQVTM; CDR2 reads ANQGSEA. This CDR3 has 13 residues. In nucleotides, the CDR3 is TGCAGCGTCCTACAGGGGGCAGATCAGCCCCAGCATTTT. Translated, it gives CSVLQGADQPQHF.

V is TRBV30 and J is TRBJ2-5; 12 nucleotides line up with TRBD2. Germline CDR1 is GTSNPN and CDR2 is SVGIG (reference sequence). Trimming removed 4 bases from V and 5 bases from J; junction bases left unmatched: 11. The length of the CDR3 is 16 residues. CDR3 sequence reads: CAWTTIRTSGTETQYF. The CDR3 DNA reads TGTGCCTGGACCACCATCCGGACTAGCGGGACGGAGACCCAGTACTTC.

The chain carries TRBV7-8 and TRBJ1-2, with unresolved D. V was shortened by 5 bases and J by 3 bases, with 16 bases between the two germline ends. This CDR3 is 15 amino acids long. The germline V gene encodes CDR1 SGHVS and CDR2 FQNEAQ. The CDR3 DNA reads as TGTGCCAGCAGCACCGCGAGGTCGCTGGACTATGGCTACACCTTC. Translated, it gives CASSTARSLDYGYTF. Filled out from reference TRBV7-8 and TRBJ1-2, the complete variable domain reads GAGVSQSPRYKVAKRGQDVALRCDPISGHVSLFWYQQALGQGPEFLTYFQNEAQLDKSGLPSDRFFAERPEGSVSTLKIQRTQQEDSAVYLCASSTARSLDYGYTFGSGTRLTVV.

The rearrangement joins TRBV29-1 to TRBJ2-7; the match to TRBD1 covers 9 bases. The junction had 8 bases not matched to a gene; V was cut back by 6 bases and J by 5 bases. The CDR3 runs 13 residues. From germline, CDR1 is SQVTM and CDR2 ANQGSEA. CDR3 nucleotide sequence: TGCAGCGTGGACAGGGGAACTACGAACGAGCAGTACTTC. The encoded protein is CSVDRGTTNEQYF.

V and J are TRBV5-4 and TRBJ2-1; no definite D call. With 2 bases removed from V and 9 bases from J, the gap between germline ends came to 6 bases. The CDR3 runs to 11 residues. The germline V gene encodes CDR1 SGHNT and CDR2 YYREEE (reference sequence). The CDR3 bases are TGTGCCAGCAGCTTAACCAGTGAGCAGTTCTTC. It yields the protein CASSLTSEQFF.

For the CDR3, the DNA is TGTGCCAGCAGTGAAGTTACCAGGGGCACCGGGGAGCTGTTTTTT. This translates into CASSEVTRGTGELFF. The chain couples TRBV2 to TRBJ2-2, with D maybe TRBD1 (6 bases). The CDR3 contains 15 residues. With 1 base removed from V and 4 bases from J, the gap between germline ends came to 10 bases. Looked up from germline, CDR1 is SNHLY and CDR2 is FYNNEI.

The V call is TRBV3-1 (or the pseudogene TRBV3-2), the J call TRBJ1-2, with D possibly TRBD1 on 5 matching bases. The CDR3 is 13 amino acids. V lost 4 bases, J lost 4 bases, and 10 bases lay in between. The germline V gene encodes CDR1 LGHDT and CDR2 YNNKEL (reference sequence). CDR3: CASSLTDFYGYTF. Written as DNA, the CDR3 is TGTGCCAGCAGCCTGACAGATTTCTATGGCTACACCTTC.

Comment on this clone: Relative to the germline gene, one junction end is altered; a read error may explain this. This chain uses TRBV27 with TRBJ2-3; tentative D call: TRBD2 (6 bases). Per germline, CDR1 MNHEY and CDR2 SMNVEV (reference sequence). There are 14 residues in the CDR3. The CDR3 DNA reads TGCACCGCCGGGCTAGCGTCTAGCACAGATACGCAGTATTTT. Translation gives CTAGLASSTDTQYF.

The chain carries TRBV5-1 and TRBJ2-3; TRBD2 aligns across 12 bases. J lost 9 bases, V lost 4 bases, and 15 bases had no gene match. There are 17 residues in the CDR3. Germline CDR1 SGHRS, CDR2 YFSETQ. This chain's CDR3 is CASSPGGLAGAVGTQYF. The CDR3 nucleotides are TGCGCCAGCAGCCCGGGGGGACTAGCGGGCGCCGTAGGGACGCAGTATTTT.

The genes are TRBV11-2 and TRBJ2-6, with D tentatively TRBD2 (5 bases). The CDR3 covers 18 residues. The germline CDR1 and CDR2 sequences are SGHAT and FQNNGV. V dropped 2 bases and J dropped 2 bases, with 16 bases sitting between them. DNA for the CDR3: TGTGCCAGCAGCTTAAAAGGGCCGGAGGTAGCTGGGGCCAACGTCCTGACTTTC. Its translation is CASSLKGPEVAGANVLTF.

The chain is built from TRBV19 and TRBJ2-7; D possibly corresponds to TRBD1 (5 bases). Trimming stripped 5 bases from V and 0 bases from J, with 11 bases between. In germline, CDR1 is LNHDA, CDR2 SQIVND (reference sequence). The CDR3 is 14 amino acids. CDR3 residues: CASSLQESSYEQYF. The CDR3 nucleotides read TGTGCCAGTAGTTTACAGGAGAGCTCCTACGAGCAGTACTTC. Using reference TRBV19 and TRBJ2-7 for the parts outside the CDR3, the full variable domain is DGGITQSPKYLFRKEGQNVTLSCEQNLNHDAMYWYRQDPGQGLRLIYYSQIVNDFQKGDIAEGYSVSREKKESFPLTVTSAQKNPTAFYLCASSLQESSYEQYFGPGTRLTVT.

The CDR3 coding sequence is TGCGCCAGCAGTCGAATGGGACTTAGCAATCAGCCCCAGCATTTT. This translates into CASSRMGLSNQPQHF. The V and J genes are TRBV4-1 and TRBJ1-5, with D possibly TRBD1 on 5 matching bases. This CDR3 comprises 15 residues. Trimming took off 6 bases at V and 0 bases at J, with 12 bases between the two ends. Germline V gene sequence: CDR1 MGHRA, CDR2 YSYEKL.

A single count supports this clone. The chain carries TRBV6-5 and TRBJ2-1; tentative D call: TRBD2 (5 bases). V dropped 0 bases and J dropped 10 bases, with 7 bases sitting between them. Germline V gene sequence: CDR1 MNHEY, CDR2 SVGAGI. There are 12 residues in the CDR3. The CDR3 region is CASSYSQREQFF. The CDR3 coding sequence is TGTGCCAGCAGTTACTCCCAGCGGGAGCAGTTCTTC.

The rearrangement uses TRBV3-1 (or the pseudogene TRBV3-2) and TRBJ2-1, with 8 bases aligning to TRBD2. This CDR3 has 17 amino acids. Germline lookup yields CDR1 LGHDT and CDR2 YNNKEL (reference sequence). The trim removed 0 bases at V and 5 bases at J, leaving 9 bases unmatched. The CDR3 DNA follows: TGTGCCAGCAGCCAAGAGGAGGGCGGGGGGCTCAACAATGAGCAGTTCTTC. This gives the protein CASSQEEGGGLNNEQFF.

This sequence joins TRBV6-2 or TRBV6-3 and TRBJ2-3, with 7 bases aligning to TRBD2. V shed 0 bases and J 2 bases; nucleotides not matched to a gene: 2. Germline V gene sequence: CDR1 MNHEY, CDR2 SVGEGT. The CDR3 sequence is 15 residues long. The CDR3 nucleotides read TGTGCCAGCAGTTACTCAGGGACTAACACAGATACGCAGTATTTT. Protein product: CASSYSGTNTDTQYF.

This chain uses TRBV18 with TRBJ2-7; 10 bases fit TRBD2. The CDR3 contains 14 residues. The J segment lost 3 bases and the V segment lost 3 bases, leaving 2 bases of the junction unmatched. Germline values: CDR1 KGHSH, CDR2 LQKENI. CDR3 loop: CASSPGTSVYEQYF. Written as DNA, the CDR3 is TGTGCCAGCTCACCCGGGACTAGCGTCTACGAGCAGTACTTC.

The rearrangement links TRBV6-5 to TRBJ2-5; weak D call: TRBD1 (6 bases). Trimming stripped 8 bases from V and 4 bases from J, with 14 bases between. This CDR3 is 13 amino acids long. Germline CDR1 and CDR2: MNHEY and SVGAGI. This CDR3 is CASGPDRRETQYF. The DNA of the CDR3 is TGTGCCAGCGGCCCAGACAGGAGAGAGACCCAGTACTTC.

The gene calls are TRBV15 and TRBJ2-7; D ambiguous. Germline V CDR1 and CDR2: LNHNV, YYDKDF (reference sequence). V lost 5 bases and J 6 bases, leaving 8 bases between the germline ends. There are 11 residues in the CDR3. The CDR3 DNA reads as TGTGCCACCAGCGCGGCTGGCGAGCAGTACTTC. It encodes CATSAAGEQYF.

The J gene is TRBJ2-7, the V gene TRBV19; TRBD2 matches at 7 bases. Germline trimming cut 0 bases from V and 7 bases from J; bases unmatched to any gene: 3. CDR3 size: 13 residues. CDR1 LNHDA and CDR2 SQIVND come from the germline V gene (reference sequence). CDR3 in DNA: TGTGCCAGTAGTATAGAGCGGGAGAGGGAGCAGTACTTC. Residues: CASSIEREREQYF. Full variable domain (outside the CDR3, taken from reference TRBV19 and TRBJ2-7): DGGITQSPKYLFRKEGQNVTLSCEQNLNHDAMYWYRQDPGQGLRLIYYSQIVNDFQKGDIAEGYSVSREKKESFPLTVTSAQKNPTAFYLCASSIEREREQYFGPGTRLTVT.

The chain links TRBV5-1 to TRBJ1-1, with D maybe TRBD1 (5 bases). The CDR3 length is 12 residues. Germline V gives CDR1 SGHRS, CDR2 YFSETQ. The V gene lost 4 bases and the J gene lost 8 bases, with 12 bases spanning the gap. CDR3: CASSPGEGEAFF. The CDR3 region has the DNA TGCGCCAGCAGCCCGGGAGAGGGGGAAGCTTTCTTT.